Below, 9 T cell receptor beta chains from the same sample are listed, as sequenced in a study of T-cell reconstitution after alpha-beta-depleted transplantation in children. Preparation of the TCRbeta library involved a method that used unique molecular identifiers. TCRdb processed the PCR reads anew with MiXCR; each CDR3 protein has one entry. The sample lists around 960,000 distinct CDR3 sequences; 25% to 30% were seen once. This sample comprised PBMCs, mostly from graft donor cells, obtained 360 days after TCRalphabeta/CD19-depleted stem cell transplant. These receptors came from a boy under three years old who had a stem cell transplant for SCID, so the T cells may come from the graft donor.

This rearrangement joins TRBV28 to TRBJ1-2; TRBD1 agrees at 10 bases. The CDR3 runs 17 residues. CDR1 MDHEN and CDR2 SYDVKM come from the germline V gene. V shed 3 bases, J shed 4 bases, and the junction held 11 bases outside the gene matches. The CDR3 bases are TGTGCCAGCAGTTTTTGGACCGGGACAGGGGAGACCTATGGCTACACCTTC. This codes for CASSFWTGTGETYGYTF.

The chain is built from TRBV10-3 and TRBJ2-1, with 8 bases matching TRBD1. Germline loops: CDR1 ENHRY, CDR2 SYGVKD. The CDR3 is 15 residues long. J gave up 9 bases and V 7 bases, and 14 bases lay outside the gene matches. The CDR3 DNA follows: TGTGCCATCAAGAACGGCGGGACAGGTTCCGGTGAGCAGTTCTTC. Protein sequence: CAIKNGGTGSGEQFF.

This sequence joins TRBV4-1 and TRBJ2-7; TRBD2 matches at 7 bases. Germline V gene sequence: CDR1 MGHRA, CDR2 YSYEKL. The CDR3 length is 18 residues. The J segment lost 5 bases and the V segment lost 3 bases, leaving 19 bases of the junction unmatched. The CDR3, as DNA: TGCGCCAGCAGCCAGGGCTCCCTGGGGAGGGGTGCTCCCCACGAGCAGTACTTC. It codes for CASSQGSLGRGAPHEQYF.

This clonotype was counted between two and nine times. The chain recombines TRBV7-7 with TRBJ2-5; D perhaps matches TRBD1 (6 bases). Germline CDR1 reads SSHAT; CDR2 reads FNYEAQ (reference sequence). The CDR3 length is 14 residues. V was pared by 6 bases and J by 4 bases, with 15 bases between. The CDR3 protein is CASSPQGLVETQYF. CDR3 bases: TGTGCCAGCAGTCCGCAGGGGCTGGTAGAGACCCAGTACTTC.

The chain couples TRBV28 to TRBJ1-5, with D perhaps matching TRBD1 (5 bases). The CDR3 is 13 residues long. Per germline, CDR1 MDHEN and CDR2 SYDVKM. V lost 7 bases and J 3 bases, leaving 10 bases between the germline ends. DNA of the CDR3: TGTGCCAGCAACAACAGGAACAATCAGCCCCAGCATTTT. Translating gives CASNNRNNQPQHF. Together with reference TRBV28 and TRBJ1-5, the CDR3 gives the full variable domain: DVKVTQSSRYLVKRTGEKVFLECVQDMDHENMFWYRQDPGLGLRLIYFSYDVKMKEKGDIPEGYSVSREKKERFSLILESASTNQTSMYLCASNNRNNQPQHFGDGTRLSIL.

In this sample, this clonotype turned up many times. The chain recombines TRBV5-1 with TRBJ2-7; 8 bases map to TRBD1. Germline-derived CDR1 and CDR2 are SGHRS and YFSETQ. The CDR3 runs 12 residues. Trimming at V came to 4 bases and at J to 8 bases, leaving 5 bases not matched to a gene. The CDR3 here is CASSRTGSQQYF. The CDR3 nucleotides read TGCGCCAGCAGCAGGACAGGGAGTCAGCAGTACTTC.

The V call is TRBV7-6, the J call TRBJ1-5; the D gene is possibly TRBD1 (6 bases). Trimming stripped 1 base from V and 5 bases from J, with 15 bases between. The CDR3 covers 16 residues. Per germline, CDR1 SGHVS and CDR2 FNYEAQ. The CDR3 is CASSLGVDQGYQPQHF. In DNA, the CDR3 is TGTGCCAGCAGCTTAGGGGTCGACCAGGGGTATCAGCCCCAGCATTTT.

J is TRBJ1-6 and V is TRBV4-1, with D perhaps matching TRBD1 (6 bases). V shed 6 bases and J shed 6 bases, with 18 bases lying between them. Germline CDR1 is MGHRA and CDR2 is YSYEKL. The CDR3 length is 16 residues. The DNA for the CDR3 is TGCGCCAGCAGAGGACAGTTACCTTTAAGTAATTCACCCCTCCACTTT. The encoded protein is CASRGQLPLSNSPLHF.

This clonotype has at least ten counts. The junction differs from germline at one of its ends, possibly a read error. The chain uses TRBV5-1 and TRBJ1-1; TRBD1 agrees at 7 bases. Germline-derived CDR1 and CDR2 are SGHRS and YFSETQ. This CDR3 comprises 14 residues. The CDR3 is CASSSRTGNTEAFF. In nucleotides, the CDR3 is TGTGCCAGCAGTTCCAGGACAGGGAACACTGAAGCTTTCTTT.